Following are 8 T cell receptor beta chains from one sample sequenced in a study of cytomegalovirus exposure and HLA in healthy donors. The PCR had 60 Vbeta and 13 Jbeta primers. Assay: immunoSEQ multiplex PCR; the TCRdb copy retains only in-frame clones and omits some. The sample includes around 100,000 clones, 10% of them seen just once. Sequencing used PBMCs. These TCRs come from a man in his forties in good health and CMV-seropositive.

The rearrangement uses TRBV9 and TRBJ1-1; 8 bases fit TRBD1. The germline V gene encodes CDR1 SGDLS and CDR2 YYNGEE. Unmatched junction bases numbered 3, after V lost 2 bases and J lost 3 bases. CDR3 size: 14 residues. DNA of the CDR3: TGTGCCAGCAGCGTTGGGACAGGCGACACTGAAGCTTTCTTT. It is translated as CASSVGTGDTEAFF.

CDR3 DNA: TGTGCCAGCAGCTTGAGTCCCAGGGACATAAGCACAGATACGCAGTATTTT. This codes for CASSLSPRDISTDTQYF. The rearrangement links TRBV7-6 to TRBJ2-3, with D tentatively TRBD1 (6 bases). Germline V gene data show CDR1 as SGHVS and CDR2 as FNYEAQ. Trimming took off 3 bases at V and 0 bases at J, with 16 bases between the two ends. CDR3 length equals 17 residues.

This rearrangement joins TRBV4-2 to TRBJ2-5; a possible D gene is TRBD1 (5 bases). This CDR3 has 15 amino acids. Trimming stripped 3 bases from V and 1 base from J, with 12 bases between. From germline, CDR1 is LGHNA and CDR2 YNFKEQ. CDR3 nucleotide sequence: TGTGCCAGCAGCCAGAAGGGGCTAGTCCAAGAGACCCAGTACTTC. Its translation: CASSQKGLVQETQYF.

In this sample, this clone turned up a few times. CDR3 sequence: CASSLVAGGDNEQYF. DNA for the CDR3: TGTGCCAGCAGCTTGGTGGCGGGAGGAGACAACGAGCAGTACTTC. The chain recombines TRBV5-6 with TRBJ2-5; 8 nucleotides align to TRBD2. The J call may be wrong; the DNA end is better matched by TRBJ2-7. The CDR3 has 15 residues. The germline V gene has CDR1 SGHDT and CDR2 YYEEEE.

There are a few counts of this clone. One end of the junction is discordant with germline, which a read error may explain. The chain combines TRBV10-3 with TRBJ2-5; the D gene is possibly TRBD2 (6 bases). Germline assignment: CDR1 ENHRY and CDR2 SYGVKD. The CDR3 totals 14 residues. The CDR3 here is CALSERLGGETQYF. The CDR3 DNA is TGTGCCCTCAGTGAGAGGCTGGGGGGAGAGACCCAGTACTTC.

The chain carries TRBV11-1 and TRBJ2-7, with 11 bases identical to TRBD1. Germline CDR1 is SGHAT and CDR2 is FQDESV (reference sequence). Trimming took 1 base from V and 6 from J; bases not matched to a gene: 5. This CDR3 has 15 residues. The CDR3 region is CASSLGTGTGGEQYF. CDR3 coding DNA: TGTGCCAGCAGCTTAGGTACCGGGACAGGGGGCGAGCAGTACTTC.

Regarding this clone: In the same sample, other DNA sequences code for this CDR3. V and J are TRBV9 and TRBJ1-3; TRBD1 matches 8 bases. CDR1 and CDR2 from the germline V gene are SGDLS and YYNGEE. This CDR3 has 15 residues. The V and J ends lost 2 bases and 1 base, in that order; junction bases with no gene match: 2. The CDR3, as DNA: TGTGCCAGCAGCGTCCAGGGGGCGTCTGGAAACACCATATATTTT. It encodes CASSVQGASGNTIYF.

The chain has TRBV28 and TRBJ2-5; 7 bases map to TRBD1. Gene TRBJ2-7 matches the end of the DNA better, so the J call may be wrong. The CDR3 sequence is 16 residues long. Germline CDR1 is MDHEN and CDR2 is SYDVKM. CDR3: CASSSHGLGGRDEQYF. The CDR3 coding sequence is TGTGCCAGCAGTTCACACGGATTAGGGGGCCGGGACGAGCAGTACTTC.